The 19 T cell receptor beta chains in this list originate from one sample, sequenced in a study of blood T cell repertoires in COVID-19 (dated by TCRdb to the early 2020s). Receptors were amplified or captured by the immunoSEQ multiplex PCR assay. Entries here come from immuneACCESS through TCRdb and include only in-frame sequences with V and J called. Some clones fail to appear in such tables; in the studies checked, an unresolved V gene covers under half of the shortfall, and the cause of the remainder is unknown. The sample includes 220,000 or so clones, with approximately 78% observed a single time. The top ten constitute approximately 8% of the sample. The sequenced sample was peripheral blood. The receptors come from a woman aged 80 or over with COVID-19, enrolled during active disease.

This chain connects TRBV6-2 or TRBV6-3 to TRBJ2-5; D is undetermined. The V end lost 5 bases, the J end lost 2 bases, and 3 bases lay between the germline ends. Germline V lookup: CDR1 MNHEY, CDR2 SVGEGT. CDR3 length: 11 amino acids. DNA of the CDR3: TGTGCCAGCAGTCAACAAGAGACCCAGTACTTC. This gives the protein CASSQQETQYF.

There are many counts of this clone. The gene calls are TRBV7-9 and TRBJ1-6; D not resolved. The V end lost 1 base, the J end lost 0 bases, and 4 bases lay between the germline ends. Germline V gene sequence: CDR1 SEHNR, CDR2 FQNEAQ (reference sequence). The CDR3 spans 15 residues. The DNA of the CDR3 is TGTGCCAGCAGCTTAGGTAGCTCCTATAATTCACCCCTCCACTTT. It translates to CASSLGSSYNSPLHF.

This clone was found a few times. The chain links TRBV19 to TRBJ1-2; TRBD1 matches 8 bases. Per the germline V gene, CDR1 is LNHDA and CDR2 is SQIVND (reference sequence). This CDR3 has 14 amino acids. The trim removed 3 bases at V and 3 bases at J, leaving 3 bases unmatched. CDR3 sequence reads: CASSMEQGDYGYTF. As DNA, the CDR3 is TGTGCCAGTAGTATGGAACAGGGGGACTATGGCTACACCTTC. The whole variable domain, remainder taken from reference TRBV19 and TRBJ1-2, is DGGITQSPKYLFRKEGQNVTLSCEQNLNHDAMYWYRQDPGQGLRLIYYSQIVNDFQKGDIAEGYSVSREKKESFPLTVTSAQKNPTAFYLCASSMEQGDYGYTFGSGTRLTVV.

The chain couples TRBV18 to TRBJ2-2, with 9 bases that match TRBD2. The V segment lost 3 bases and the J segment 6 bases; nucleotides outside the gene matches: 8. Germline V gene data show CDR1 as KGHSH and CDR2 as LQKENI. The CDR3 has 16 amino acids. CDR3 in DNA: TGTGCCAGCTCACCCAGGGGCCTAGCGGGATCCGGGGAGCTGTTTTTT. Translating gives CASSPRGLAGSGELFF.

The CDR3 coding sequence is TGTGCCGTAGGGAGTGGACTCCCTAGCACAGATACGCAGTATTTT. This encodes CAVGSGLPSTDTQYF. The chain employs TRBV10-3 and TRBJ2-3; D may be TRBD2 (5 bases). The V gene's germline CDR1 is ENHRY and CDR2 SYGVKD. CDR3 length equals 15 residues. V was pared by 11 bases and J by 0 bases, with 18 bases between.

V and J are TRBV7-9 and TRBJ2-5; 13 positions match TRBD2. V shed 4 bases and J 5 bases; nucleotides not matched to a gene: 4. The CDR3 contains 15 residues. The V gene's germline CDR1 is SEHNR and CDR2 FQNEAQ (reference sequence). The CDR3 loop is CASSSGLAGIETQYF. CDR3 coding DNA: TGTGCCAGCAGCTCGGGACTAGCGGGAATTGAGACCCAGTACTTC.

V and J are TRBV18 and TRBJ1-4; 8 bases are a match to TRBD1. V shed 6 bases and J 7 bases; nucleotides not matched to a gene: 10. CDR1 and CDR2 from the germline V gene are KGHSH and LQKENI. The CDR3 sequence is 15 residues long. The chain's CDR3 is CASSLGQGGVEKLFF. CDR3 sequence (DNA): TGTGCCAGCTCCCTTGGACAGGGAGGGGTTGAAAAACTGTTTTTT.

V gene TRBV3-1 (or the pseudogene TRBV3-2) combines with J gene TRBJ1-4, with D uncertain. There are 15 residues in the CDR3. Germline CDR1 and CDR2: LGHDT and YNNKEL (reference sequence). Trimming removed 1 base at V and 0 bases at J, with 6 bases between. The CDR3 loop reads CASSQALSTNEKLFF. The CDR3 coding sequence is TGTGCCAGCAGCCAAGCCCTATCAACTAATGAAAAACTGTTTTTT.

This rearrangement joins TRBV27 to TRBJ1-1; the match to TRBD1 covers 7 bases. The CDR3 contains 14 residues. Germline trimming cut 3 bases from V and 1 base from J; bases unmatched to any gene: 2. Germline V gives CDR1 MNHEY, CDR2 SMNVEV (reference sequence). The CDR3 bases are TGTGCCAGCAGTTTGGGACAGTCGAACACTGAAGCTTTCTTT. Its translation: CASSLGQSNTEAFF.

The J gene is TRBJ2-1, the V gene TRBV4-2; D may be TRBD2 (6 bases). CDR1 and CDR2 from the germline V gene are LGHNA and YNFKEQ. Trimming pared 0 bases from V and 2 bases from J, leaving 8 bases between. There are 15 residues in the CDR3. CDR3 sequence: CASSQELAAYNEQFF. In DNA, the CDR3 is TGTGCCAGCAGCCAAGAACTAGCAGCCTACAATGAGCAGTTCTTC.

The V and J genes are TRBV10-2 and TRBJ1-5; 7 bases align to TRBD1. The ends lost 9 bases at V and 7 bases at J; junction bases unmatched: 15. CDR3 length: 15 residues. The V gene's germline CDR1 is WSHSY and CDR2 SAAADI. The CDR3 here is CASPTGQACEQPQHF. The DNA for the CDR3 is TGCGCCAGTCCTACTGGACAGGCCTGTGAGCAGCCCCAGCATTTT.

V usage is TRBV5-1 and J usage is TRBJ1-5; no clear D gene. The CDR3 consists of 13 residues. The germline V gene has CDR1 SGHRS and CDR2 YFSETQ. V gave up 1 base and J gave up 7 bases, with 9 bases separating them. The CDR3 nucleotides are TGCGCCAGCAGCTTGACGGGAACCCAGCCCCAGCATTTT. Amino acid sequence: CASSLTGTQPQHF.

This chain joins TRBV9 and TRBJ2-7; 8 nucleotides agree with TRBD2. The germline V gene has CDR1 SGDLS and CDR2 YYNGEE. The CDR3 length is 15 residues. The V gene end was trimmed by 0 bases and the J gene end by 1 base; junction bases not matched to a gene: 3. This CDR3 reads CASSVDERESYEQYF. The DNA of the CDR3 is TGTGCCAGCAGCGTAGATGAGCGGGAGTCCTACGAGCAGTACTTC.

This clone was seen a single time. The V and J genes are TRBV2 and TRBJ1-2; the D is unclear. CDR1 and CDR2 from the germline V gene are SNHLY and FYNNEI. This CDR3 region has 13 residues. V lost 3 bases, J lost 1 base, and 6 bases lay in between. The CDR3 here is CASSDPVNYGYTF. CDR3 nucleotides: TGTGCCAGCAGTGACCCAGTTAACTATGGCTACACCTTC.

The J gene is TRBJ2-5, the V gene TRBV4-2; tentative D call: TRBD2 (6 bases). CDR1 and CDR2 from the germline V gene are LGHNA and YNFKEQ. The CDR3 runs to 14 residues. Deletions cut 1 base from V and 2 bases from J, with 8 bases between. CDR3 protein: CASSQGGLQETQYF. CDR3 bases: TGTGCCAGCAGCCAAGGGGGACTTCAAGAGACCCAGTACTTC.

This clone was counted once. The chain carries TRBV3-1 (or the pseudogene TRBV3-2) and TRBJ1-1; D might be TRBD1 (5 bases). The germline V gene encodes CDR1 LGHDT and CDR2 YNNKEL (reference sequence). The CDR3 runs to 16 residues. Trimming shortened V by 1 base and J by 1 base, and 13 bases separated the two germline ends. The CDR3 sequence: CASSQAGSDRNTEAFF. CDR3 nucleotides: TGTGCCAGCAGCCAAGCAGGGTCGGATCGGAACACTGAAGCTTTCTTT.

The rearrangement uses TRBV7-2 and TRBJ2-7; D may be TRBD2 (5 bases). The V gene lost 0 bases and the J gene lost 2 bases, with 8 bases spanning the gap. Germline values: CDR1 SGHTA, CDR2 FQGNSA. This CDR3 has 14 amino acids. CDR3 nucleotide sequence: TGTGCCAGCAGCTTAGCCGGGAAACCCTACGAGCAGTACTTC. Its protein is CASSLAGKPYEQYF.

This clone was picked up a small number of times. The chain has TRBV4-1 and TRBJ2-7; D is uncertain. Germline-derived CDR1 and CDR2 are MGHRA and YSYEKL. Trimming removed 6 bases from V and 4 bases from J, with 7 bases in between. The CDR3 has 11 residues. The CDR3 region has the DNA TGCGCCAGCAGGTCTTTGTACGAGCAGTACTTC. It yields the protein CASRSLYEQYF.

This chain links TRBV28 with TRBJ2-5, with 7 bases identical to TRBD2. Germline V lookup: CDR1 MDHEN, CDR2 SYDVKM. This CDR3 spans 14 amino acids. J gave up 6 bases and V 8 bases, and 12 bases lay outside the gene matches. The CDR3 bases are TGTGCCAGCTCCTCTGGGGGAGGGCTAAAGACCCAGTACTTC. Its translation: CASSSGGGLKTQYF.